What follows describes a single TCR beta chain. Its target is not known. One end of the junction fails to match germline, which may point to a read error. With the read ending 3 residues before the CDR3 end, the germline J gene is used to fill in that end. These data originate in a study of T cells in women clearing cervical HPV infection. Across the study: Blood came at first lesion visit for cases, post-clearance for controls.

The germline V gene encodes CDR1 SSHAT and CDR2 FNYEAQ (reference sequence). The CDR3 covers 18 residues. Whole-study results and caveats: Repertoire richness, not evenness, was significantly elevated in CIN3+ cases versus controls. Cases carried less TRBV6-7 than controls: about 0.1% versus 0.15%. Timing of associations relative to infection is unclear; T-cell subsets were not isolated.

Assay used: immunoSEQ multiplex PCR; TCRdb lists only in-frame clones, some missing. Here the sample table reports 40,000 to 60,000 clones. The receptor was derived from a woman aged 18 to 75 with a cervical HPV16 infection that either progressed to CIN3+ or cleared (not recorded which). The material sequenced was blood buffy coat. V is TRBV7-7 and J is TRBJ1-5; 10 bases align to TRBD1. CDR3 DNA (partial): TGTGCTAGCAGCTTAGGACAGGGGGGGGATCCTGGCAATCAGCCC. It translates to CASSLGQGGDPGNQP. The CDR3 in full is CASSLGQGGDPGNQPQHF.